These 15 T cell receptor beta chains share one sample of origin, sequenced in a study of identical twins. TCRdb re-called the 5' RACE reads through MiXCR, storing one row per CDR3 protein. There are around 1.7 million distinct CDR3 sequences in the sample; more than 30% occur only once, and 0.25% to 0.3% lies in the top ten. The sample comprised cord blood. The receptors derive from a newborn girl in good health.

The CDR3 loop reads CASRSGQGYNEQFF. The CDR3, as DNA: TGTGCCAGCAGATCAGGACAGGGCTACAATGAGCAGTTCTTC. V usage is TRBV27 and J usage is TRBJ2-1; 8 bases line up with TRBD1. The CDR3 has 14 amino acids. The germline V gene has CDR1 MNHEY and CDR2 SMNVEV (reference sequence). The trim removed 6 bases at V and 3 bases at J, leaving 4 bases unmatched.

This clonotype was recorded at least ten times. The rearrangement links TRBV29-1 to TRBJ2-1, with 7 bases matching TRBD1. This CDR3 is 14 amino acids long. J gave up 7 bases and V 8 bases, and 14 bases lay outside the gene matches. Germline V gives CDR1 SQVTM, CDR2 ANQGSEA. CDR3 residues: CSSLSGTVHNEQFF. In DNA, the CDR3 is TGCAGCTCCCTCTCCGGGACAGTCCATAATGAGCAGTTCTTC.

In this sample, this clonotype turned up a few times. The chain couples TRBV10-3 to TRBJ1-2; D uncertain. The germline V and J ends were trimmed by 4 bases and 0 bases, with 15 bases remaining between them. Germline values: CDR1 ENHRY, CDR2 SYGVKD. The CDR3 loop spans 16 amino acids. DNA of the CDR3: TGTGCCATCAGTGGCCAAAACAGCATACCTAACTATGGCTACACCTTC. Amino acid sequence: CAISGQNSIPNYGYTF.

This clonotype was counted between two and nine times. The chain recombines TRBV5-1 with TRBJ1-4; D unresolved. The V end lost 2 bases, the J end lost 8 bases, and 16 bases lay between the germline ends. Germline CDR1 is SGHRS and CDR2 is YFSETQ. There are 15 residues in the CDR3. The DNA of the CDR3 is TGCGCCAGCAGCTTCGATACAGCGGGAAGGGAAAAACTGTTTTTT. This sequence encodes CASSFDTAGREKLFF.

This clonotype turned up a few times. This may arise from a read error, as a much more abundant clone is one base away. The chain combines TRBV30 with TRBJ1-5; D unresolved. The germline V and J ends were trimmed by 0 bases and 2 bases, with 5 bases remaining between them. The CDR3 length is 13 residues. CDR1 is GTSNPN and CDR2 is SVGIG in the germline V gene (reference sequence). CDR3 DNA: TGTGCCTGGAGTGTAGAGGGCAATCAGCCCCAGCATTTT. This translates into CAWSVEGNQPQHF.

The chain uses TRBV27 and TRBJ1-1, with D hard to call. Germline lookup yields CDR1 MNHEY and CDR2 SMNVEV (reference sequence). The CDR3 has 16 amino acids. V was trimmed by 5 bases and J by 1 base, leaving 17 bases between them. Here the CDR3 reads CASSPLGEGRNTEAFF. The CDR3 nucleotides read TGTGCCAGCAGTCCCCTTGGTGAGGGTCGGAACACTGAAGCTTTCTTT.

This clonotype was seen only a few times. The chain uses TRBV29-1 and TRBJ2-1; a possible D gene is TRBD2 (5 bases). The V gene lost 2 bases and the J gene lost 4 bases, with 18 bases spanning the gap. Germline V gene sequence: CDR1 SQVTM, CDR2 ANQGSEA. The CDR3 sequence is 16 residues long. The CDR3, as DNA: TGCAGCGTTGAAACCACGGGAAGAGGGCCTTACAATGAGCAGTTCTTC. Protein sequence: CSVETTGRGPYNEQFF.

The CDR3 DNA is TGTGCCAGCAGCCCCGCGGGGGGGACAGGGGGCAAGGAGACCCAGTACTTC. This sequence encodes CASSPAGGTGGKETQYF. This chain links TRBV28 with TRBJ2-5, with TRBD1 matching over 12 bases. Germline V gene sequence: CDR1 MDHEN, CDR2 SYDVKM. The CDR3 is 17 amino acids. Trimming removed 6 bases from V and 5 bases from J; junction bases left unmatched: 13.

The CDR3 DNA follows: TGTGCCAGCAGCCCTGCCCCTGCGGATTCACCCCTCCACTTT. Translated: CASSPAPADSPLHF. V usage is TRBV12-3 or TRBV12-4 and J usage is TRBJ1-6; D unresolved. This CDR3 is 14 amino acids long. The ends were cut back, 6 bases at V and 8 bases at J, with 14 bases in the middle.

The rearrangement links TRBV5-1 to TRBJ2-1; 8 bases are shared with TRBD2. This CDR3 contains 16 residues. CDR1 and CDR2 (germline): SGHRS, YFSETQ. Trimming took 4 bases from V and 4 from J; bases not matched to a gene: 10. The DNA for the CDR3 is TGCGCCAGCAGCAGGATAGCGGGAACGGGGTACAATGAGCAGTTCTTC. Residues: CASSRIAGTGYNEQFF.

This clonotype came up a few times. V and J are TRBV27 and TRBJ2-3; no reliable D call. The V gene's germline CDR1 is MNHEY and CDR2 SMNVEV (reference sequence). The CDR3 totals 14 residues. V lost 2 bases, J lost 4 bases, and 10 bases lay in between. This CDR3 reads CASSLIIGSDTQYF. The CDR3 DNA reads TGTGCCAGCAGTTTAATAATCGGGTCAGATACGCAGTATTTT.

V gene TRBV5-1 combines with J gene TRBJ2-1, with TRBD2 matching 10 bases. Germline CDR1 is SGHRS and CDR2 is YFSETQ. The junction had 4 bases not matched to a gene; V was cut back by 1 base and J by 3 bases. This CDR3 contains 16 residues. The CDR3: CASSLPGLAIYNEQFF. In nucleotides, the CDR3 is TGCGCCAGCAGCTTGCCGGGACTAGCGATCTACAATGAGCAGTTCTTC.

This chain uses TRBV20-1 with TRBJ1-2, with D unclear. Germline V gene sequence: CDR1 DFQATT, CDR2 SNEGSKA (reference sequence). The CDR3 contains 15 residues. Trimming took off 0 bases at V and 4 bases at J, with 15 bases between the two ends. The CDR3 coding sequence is TGCAGTGCTAGAGATGCGGTCGCTAAATTCTATGGCTACACCTTC. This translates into CSARDAVAKFYGYTF.

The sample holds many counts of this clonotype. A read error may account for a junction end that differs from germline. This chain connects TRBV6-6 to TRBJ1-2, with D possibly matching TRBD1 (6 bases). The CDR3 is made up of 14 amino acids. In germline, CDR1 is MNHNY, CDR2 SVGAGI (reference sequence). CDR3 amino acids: CASSHSTGNYGYTF. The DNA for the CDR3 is TGTGCCAGCAGTCACTCGACAGGCAACTATGGCTACACCTTC.

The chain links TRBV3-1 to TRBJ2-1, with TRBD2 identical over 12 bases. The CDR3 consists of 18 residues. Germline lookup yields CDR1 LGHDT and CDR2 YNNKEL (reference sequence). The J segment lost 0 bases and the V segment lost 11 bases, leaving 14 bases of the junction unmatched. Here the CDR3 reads CARPRPGLAGFSYNEQFF. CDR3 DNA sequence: TGTGCCCGCCCCCGACCGGGACTAGCGGGTTTCTCCTACAATGAGCAGTTCTTC.